This paragraph covers one T cell receptor (beta chain) sequence. The antigen remains unidentified. The CDR3 sequence is 15 residues long. V gave up 6 bases and J gave up 2 bases, with 15 bases separating them. These data originate in a study of CD8 T cells in ankylosing spondylitis. Findings of the study overall: It was reported that disease-linked clones were significantly enriched in matched ankylosing spondylitis synovial fluid. A TCR beta motif made of eight highly homologous variants seemed typical of ankylosing spondylitis blood. Disease-linked clones, CD8+, were relatively rare in peripheral blood. Reactive arthritis synovial fluid and blood previously showed some of these motif variants.

Each CDR3 protein is one row after TCRdb ran MiXCR on the 5' RACE reads. The profile shows roughly 220,000 distinct CDR3 sequences, approximately 20% of them singletons. Input material: blood, either unsorted or a sorted T cell fraction (not recorded which). This sequence joins TRBV12-3 or TRBV12-4 and TRBJ2-3; D is perhaps TRBD1 (5 bases). The clonotype originates from a male donor with ankylosing spondylitis. CDR3 sequence (DNA): TGTGCCAGCAGAACAGGATTCACCTCCACAGATACGCAGTATTTT. Translation: CASRTGFTSTDTQYF.